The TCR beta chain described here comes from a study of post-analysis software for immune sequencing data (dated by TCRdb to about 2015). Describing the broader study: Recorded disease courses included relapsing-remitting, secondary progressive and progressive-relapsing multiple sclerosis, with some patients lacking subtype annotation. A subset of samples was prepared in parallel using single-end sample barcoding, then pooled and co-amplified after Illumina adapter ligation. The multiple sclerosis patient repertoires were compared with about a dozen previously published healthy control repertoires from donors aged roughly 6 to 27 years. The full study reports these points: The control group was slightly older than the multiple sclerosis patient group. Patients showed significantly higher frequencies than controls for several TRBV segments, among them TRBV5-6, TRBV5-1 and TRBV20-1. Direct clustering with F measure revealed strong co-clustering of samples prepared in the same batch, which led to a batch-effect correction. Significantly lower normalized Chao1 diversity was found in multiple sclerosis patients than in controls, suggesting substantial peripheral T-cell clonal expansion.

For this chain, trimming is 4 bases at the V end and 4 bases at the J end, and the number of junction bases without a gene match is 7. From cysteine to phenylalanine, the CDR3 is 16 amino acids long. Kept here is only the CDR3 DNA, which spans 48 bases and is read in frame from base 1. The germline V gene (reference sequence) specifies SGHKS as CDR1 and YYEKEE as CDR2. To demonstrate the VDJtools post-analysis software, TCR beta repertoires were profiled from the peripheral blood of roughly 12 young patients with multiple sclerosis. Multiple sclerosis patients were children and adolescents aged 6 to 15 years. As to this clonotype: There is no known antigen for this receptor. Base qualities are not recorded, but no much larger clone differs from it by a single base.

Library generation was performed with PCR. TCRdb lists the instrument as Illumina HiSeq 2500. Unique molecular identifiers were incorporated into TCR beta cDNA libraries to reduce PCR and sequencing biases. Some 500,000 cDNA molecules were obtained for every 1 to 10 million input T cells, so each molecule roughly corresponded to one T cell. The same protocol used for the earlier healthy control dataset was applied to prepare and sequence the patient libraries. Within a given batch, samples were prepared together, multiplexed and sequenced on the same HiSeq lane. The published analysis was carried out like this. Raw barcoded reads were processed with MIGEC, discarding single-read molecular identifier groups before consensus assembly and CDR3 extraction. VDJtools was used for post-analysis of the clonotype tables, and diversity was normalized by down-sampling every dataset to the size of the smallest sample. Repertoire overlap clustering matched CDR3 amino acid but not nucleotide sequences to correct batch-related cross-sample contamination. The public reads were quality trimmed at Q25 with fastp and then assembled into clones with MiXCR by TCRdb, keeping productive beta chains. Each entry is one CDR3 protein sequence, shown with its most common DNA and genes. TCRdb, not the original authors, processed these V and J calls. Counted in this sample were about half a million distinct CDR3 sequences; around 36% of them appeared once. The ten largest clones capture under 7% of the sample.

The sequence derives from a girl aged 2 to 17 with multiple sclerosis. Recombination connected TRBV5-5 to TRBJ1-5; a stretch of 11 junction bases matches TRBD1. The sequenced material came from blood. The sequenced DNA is TGTGCCAGCAGCAGAGGGACAGGGGGGGCGAATCAGCCCCAGCATTTT. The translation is CASSRGTGGANQPQHF. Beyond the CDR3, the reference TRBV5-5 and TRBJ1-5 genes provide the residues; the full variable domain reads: DAGVTQSPTHLIKTRGQQVTLRCSPISGHKSVSWYQQVLGQGPQFIFQYYEKEERGRGNFPDRFSARQFPNYSSELNVNALLLGDSALYLCASSRGTGGANQPQHFGDGTRLSIL.